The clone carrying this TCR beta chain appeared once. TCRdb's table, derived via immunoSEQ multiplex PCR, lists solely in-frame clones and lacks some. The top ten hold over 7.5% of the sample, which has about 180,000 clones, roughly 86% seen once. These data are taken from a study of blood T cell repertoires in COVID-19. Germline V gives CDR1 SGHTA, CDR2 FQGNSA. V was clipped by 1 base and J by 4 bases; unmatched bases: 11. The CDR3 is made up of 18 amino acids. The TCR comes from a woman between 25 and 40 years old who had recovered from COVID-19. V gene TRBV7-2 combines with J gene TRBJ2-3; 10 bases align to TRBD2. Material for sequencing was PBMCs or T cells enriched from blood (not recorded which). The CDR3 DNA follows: TGTGCCAGCAGCTTAGTCGCTAGCGGGAGTGGGGGCGCAGATACGCAGTATTTT. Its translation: CASSLVASGSGGADTQYF.